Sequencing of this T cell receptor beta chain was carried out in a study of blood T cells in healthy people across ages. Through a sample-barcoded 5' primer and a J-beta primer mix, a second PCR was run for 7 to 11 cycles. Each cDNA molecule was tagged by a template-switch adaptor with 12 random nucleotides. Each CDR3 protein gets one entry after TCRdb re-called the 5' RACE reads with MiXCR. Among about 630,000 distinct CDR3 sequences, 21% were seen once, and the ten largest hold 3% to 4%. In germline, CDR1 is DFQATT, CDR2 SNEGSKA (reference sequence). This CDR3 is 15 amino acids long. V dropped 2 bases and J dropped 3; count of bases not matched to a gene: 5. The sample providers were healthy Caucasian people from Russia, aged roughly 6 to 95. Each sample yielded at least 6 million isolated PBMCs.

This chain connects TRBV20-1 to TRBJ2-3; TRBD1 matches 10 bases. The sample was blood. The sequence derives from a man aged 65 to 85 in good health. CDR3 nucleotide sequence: TGCAGTGCTAGACTCGACAGGGGGCGAACAGATACGCAGTATTTT. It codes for CSARLDRGRTDTQYF.